The 21 T cell receptor beta chains given below trace back to one sample, sequenced in a study of cytomegalovirus exposure and HLA in healthy donors. 13 Jbeta primers and 60 Vbeta primers were used for the PCR. The protocol was immunoSEQ multiplex PCR, while the TCRdb copy is restricted to in-frame clones and leaves out a portion. The sample shows 110,000 to 150,000 clones, around 80% of them seen only once. What was sequenced was PBMCs. Receptors originate from a boy aged 2 to 9 in good health and CMV-seronegative.

For this clone: A junction end diverges from the germline sequence, so it may reflect a read error. The rearrangement uses TRBV11-3 and TRBJ1-1, with D possibly being TRBD1 (5 bases). The CDR3 extends over 14 amino acids. Germline CDR1 SGHNT, CDR2 YENEEA. CDR3 protein: CASSFRRGSSEASF. Written as DNA, the CDR3 is TGTGCCAGCAGCTTTCGACGGGGGAGCTCTGAAGCTTCCTTT. The variable domain in full, completed from reference TRBV11-3 and TRBJ1-1, reads EAGVVQSPRYKIIEKKQPVAFWCNPISGHNTLYWYLQNLGQGPELLIRYENEEAVDDSQLPKDRFSAERLKGVDSTLKIQPAELGDSAVYLCASSFRRGSSEASFGQGTRLTVV.

The chain uses TRBV4-1 and TRBJ2-7; 7 bases agree with TRBD1. This CDR3 is built from 14 residues. Germline V lookup: CDR1 MGHRA, CDR2 YSYEKL. Losses at the gene ends were 5 bases for V and 6 bases for J; bases not matched to a gene: 10. The CDR3 sequence is CASSVRDSFPEQYF. The CDR3 region has the DNA TGCGCCAGCAGCGTCCGGGACAGCTTCCCCGAGCAGTACTTC.

This chain joins TRBV6-5 and TRBJ2-7; TRBD1 agrees at 8 bases. The CDR3 loop spans 15 amino acids. Trimming cost V 6 bases and J 2 bases; bases outside gene matches: 9. Germline loops: CDR1 MNHEY, CDR2 SVGAGI. The CDR3 protein is CASSRGQVTTYEQYF. The CDR3 nucleotides read TGTGCCAGCAGCCGGGGACAGGTGACTACCTACGAGCAGTACTTC.

This chain uses TRBV12-5 with TRBJ2-1; D is possibly TRBD2 (6 bases). Germline V gives CDR1 LGHNT, CDR2 FRNRAP. This CDR3 has 15 amino acids. The V gene lost 0 bases and the J gene lost 5 bases, with 11 bases spanning the gap. The CDR3 reads CASGLVLTGDNEQFF. Written as DNA, the CDR3 is TGTGCTAGTGGTTTGGTACTTACGGGGGACAATGAGCAGTTCTTC.

This clone was detected once. The V and J genes are TRBV9 and TRBJ1-5, with a weak D call TRBD1 (5 bases). This CDR3 contains 16 residues. Trimming took off 0 bases at V and 2 bases at J, with 12 bases between the two ends. CDR1 is SGDLS and CDR2 is YYNGEE in the germline V gene. CDR3 residues: CASSVAARGGNQPQHF. The CDR3 DNA follows: TGTGCCAGCAGCGTAGCTGCTAGGGGTGGCAATCAGCCCCAGCATTTT.

On this clone: The germline gene is not matched at one end of the junction; a read error may be the cause. This specimen includes other DNA sequences encoding the same CDR3. The rearrangement links TRBV7-9 to TRBJ1-2, with a tentative D call TRBD1 (5 bases). CDR1 SEHNR and CDR2 FQNEAQ come from the germline V gene (reference sequence). The CDR3 has 15 amino acids. The CDR3 sequence: CASSPPGGGNYGYTF. CDR3 DNA: TGTGCCAGCAGCCCCCCGGGGGGGGGTAACTATGGTTACACCTTC.

CDR3 DNA: TGTGCCAGCAGTTCGCCGTGGCCCGGGGAGCTGTTTTTT. It is translated as CASSSPWPGELFF. The chain has TRBV28 and TRBJ2-2, with D hard to call. CDR3 size: 13 residues. CDR1 is MDHEN, CDR2 SYDVKM, per germline. The V gene lost 4 bases and the J gene lost 6 bases, with 9 bases spanning the gap.

This rearrangement joins TRBV11-2 to TRBJ1-1; D perhaps matches TRBD1 (5 bases). Germline V gene sequence: CDR1 SGHAT, CDR2 FQNNGV. The CDR3 runs to 13 residues. V was pared by 2 bases and J by 8 bases, with 12 bases between. CDR3 sequence reads: CASSLSTTDEAFF. CDR3 DNA: TGTGCCAGCAGCTTATCAACGACAGACGAAGCTTTCTTT.

This chain joins TRBV25-1 and TRBJ2-3; 9 nucleotides line up with TRBD1. Germline V gives CDR1 MGHDK, CDR2 SYGVNS. The CDR3 runs to 14 residues. V lost 7 bases and J lost 5; bases outside the gene matches: 7. CDR3 residues: CASTLTGGGDTQYF. For the CDR3, the DNA is TGTGCCAGCACCCTAACAGGGGGCGGAGATACGCAGTATTTT.

V gene TRBV19 combines with J gene TRBJ1-5; D not certain. CDR3 size: 18 residues. Per germline, CDR1 LNHDA and CDR2 SQIVND (reference sequence). V dropped 2 bases and J dropped 7 bases, with 24 bases sitting between them. CDR3 in DNA: TGTGCCAGTAGTATATATCTCTGGAGCGAGAACGAGGGACAGCCCCAGCATTTT. It yields the protein CASSIYLWSENEGQPQHF.

The rearrangement uses TRBV5-1 and TRBJ1-1, with 7 bases that match TRBD1. This CDR3 has 15 residues. Germline values: CDR1 SGHRS, CDR2 YFSETQ. With 0 bases clipped from V and 7 bases from J, the junction kept 9 bases outside the gene matches. The CDR3 protein is CASSLETGTPGEAFF. The CDR3 region has the DNA TGCGCCAGCAGCTTGGAGACAGGGACTCCCGGTGAAGCTTTCTTT.

The J gene is TRBJ2-6, the V gene TRBV29-1; a possible D gene is TRBD2 (6 bases). This CDR3 region has 14 residues. Germline values: CDR1 SQVTM, CDR2 ANQGSEA. V was trimmed by 3 bases and J by 2 bases, leaving 8 bases between them. The CDR3 region has the DNA TGCAGCGTTGAGGCGGGGCCTGGGGCCAACGTCCTGACTTTC. Translation gives CSVEAGPGANVLTF.

This chain uses TRBV6-1 with TRBJ1-6, with a tentative D call TRBD1 (5 bases). This CDR3 has 13 residues. Deletions cut 7 bases from V and 9 bases from J, with 13 bases between. Germline V lookup: CDR1 MNHNS, CDR2 SASEGT. DNA of the CDR3: TGTGCCAGCAAGTGGCAGGGTGGTTCACCCCTCCACTTT. Amino acids: CASKWQGGSPLHF.

This clone was recorded only once. The chain recombines TRBV5-1 with TRBJ2-3; no clear D. Deletions cut 4 bases from V and 4 bases from J, with 7 bases between. The CDR3 is made up of 12 amino acids. CDR1 is SGHRS and CDR2 is YFSETQ in the germline V gene. The CDR3 loop is CASSALADTQYF. For the CDR3, the DNA is TGCGCCAGCAGCGCCTTAGCAGATACGCAGTATTTT.

The CDR3 nucleotides read TGTGCCAGCAGTAAGACCTGGACTAGCCGCCACAATGAGCAGTTCTTC. It codes for CASSKTWTSRHNEQFF. V gene TRBV2 combines with J gene TRBJ2-1, with 8 positions matching TRBD2. Unmatched junction bases numbered 11, after V lost 5 bases and J lost 5 bases. The CDR3 extends over 16 amino acids. Germline V gene data show CDR1 as SNHLY and CDR2 as FYNNEI.

The chain recombines TRBV7-9 with TRBJ1-1; D is perhaps TRBD1 (6 bases). Germline V gene sequence: CDR1 SEHNR, CDR2 FQNEAQ (reference sequence). This CDR3 has 13 amino acids. Trimming shortened V by 6 bases and J by 1 base, and 9 bases separated the two germline ends. This CDR3 is CASRNRENTEAFF. Written as DNA, the CDR3 is TGTGCCAGCAGAAACAGGGAGAACACTGAAGCTTTCTTT.

The chain carries TRBV4-2 and TRBJ2-4; TRBD1 is a possible D gene (5 bases). Germline values: CDR1 LGHNA, CDR2 YNFKEQ. V was clipped by 1 base and J by 1 base, with 8 bases between them. The CDR3 spans 15 residues. For the CDR3, the DNA is TGTGCCAGCAGCCAAGGGCAGGGTGCCAAAAACATTCAGTACTTC. It translates to CASSQGQGAKNIQYF.

The V and J genes are TRBV10-3 and TRBJ1-4; no clear D gene. The CDR3 sequence is 13 residues long. Germline values: CDR1 ENHRY, CDR2 SYGVKD. V lost 5 bases, J lost 0 bases, and 4 bases lay in between. For the CDR3, the DNA is TGTGCCATCAGTTCAGCAACTAATGAAAAACTGTTTTTT. Translating it yields CAISSATNEKLFF.

This chain uses TRBV6-5 with TRBJ2-7; D may be TRBD2 (5 bases). Looked up from germline, CDR1 is MNHEY and CDR2 is SVGAGI. The CDR3 runs 13 residues. V dropped 6 bases and J dropped 7 bases, with 16 bases sitting between them. CDR3 nucleotides: TGTGCCAGCAGACGGGAAAGCAAGACTGAGCAGTACTTC. Residues: CASRRESKTEQYF.

The chain recombines TRBV5-4 with TRBJ2-3; 8 nucleotides align to TRBD1. The germline gives CDR1 SGHNT, CDR2 YYREEE (reference sequence). V trimming: 7 bases; J trimming: 7 bases; junction bases outside the gene matches: 11. This CDR3 has 14 residues. CDR3 nucleotides: TGTGCCAGCGCAACGACGGACAGGGAATATACGCAGTATTTT. It specifies CASATTDREYTQYF.

The rearrangement links TRBV30 to TRBJ1-2, with D possibly matching TRBD1 (5 bases). The CDR3 totals 16 residues. The V and J ends lost 0 bases and 2 bases respectively, with 16 bases between them. Germline-derived CDR1 and CDR2 are GTSNPN and SVGIG (reference sequence). The DNA for the CDR3 is TGTGCCTGGAGTGTTATAAGGGGAAGAAGCAACTATGGCTACACCTTC. It is translated as CAWSVIRGRSNYGYTF.